The entry below describes one TCR beta chain. The conserved phenylalanine or tryptophan is not found at the CDR3 terminus, so this likely reflects a read error. Germline V gene data show CDR1 as SGHNT and CDR2 as YYREEE (reference sequence). CDR3 length equals 15 residues. Total RNA (around 510 ng) served as template for TCR beta cDNA synthesis primed by a constant-region primer. Libraries of TCR beta came from three nested multiplex PCR rounds with slightly modified ARM-PCR. TRBV1-TRBV30 forward primers paired with a C-beta reverse primer were used in the first two PCR rounds, which ran roughly 11 cycles each. TCRdb used MiXCR to reprocess the multiplex PCR reads, holding one entry per CDR3 protein. In the table there are about 70,000 distinct CDR3 sequences, 60% to 80% of which are singletons. The tissue used was unsorted bulk material of roughly 17-31 mg. RNA and DNA were co-extracted from it with the AllPrep DNA/RNA mini kit.

The data stem from a study of tumor-infiltrating lymphocytes in primary liver carcinoma. This sequence joins TRBV5-4 and TRBJ2-7; 10 bases align to TRBD2. This receptor was taken from a man aged 40-49 years with primary liver carcinoma and hepatitis B virus infection. The specimen sequenced was liver tumor tissue from sampling region 4. Subset of the sample: tumor region T4, right-lateral pole. The CDR3 nucleotides read TGTGCTAGCAGCAATCCTAGCGGGAGCGGCGACGAGCAGTACTTG. Protein sequence: CASSNPSGSGDEQYL.